In its sample, the clone carrying this T cell receptor (beta chain) was seen many times. As yet, its antigen is unknown. V gave up 4 bases and J gave up 0 bases, with 13 bases separating them. Germline V gene lookup returns CDR1 MGHDK and CDR2 SYGVNS. CDR3 length equals 16 residues. Source study methods: In papillary thyroid cancer, a distant-metastasis classifier was built using CDR3 differences across clinicopathological groups. TCRdb reanalyzed the PCR reads with MiXCR. The V and J calls, along with clone size, are taken from TCRdb and not from the paper's own processing. The sample has about 20,000 clones, about 11% seen once. These data originate in a study of metastatic and nonmetastatic thyroid tumors. Looking at the study overall: Repertoires were compared across blood and tumor or nodule tissue from malignant and benign thyroid patients.

General study points: It was reportedly found that TCR beta diversity was significantly higher in malignant thyroid tumors than in benign nodules, a difference seen in both blood and tumor samples.

Not a single patient had been given any form of treatment at any point before undergoing thyroid surgery. The rearrangement uses TRBV25-1 and TRBJ1-5; D remains ambiguous. The sample consisted of blood. This TCR was sampled from a female donor with papillary thyroid cancer or a benign thyroid nodule (not recorded which). Some clones in this sample may be carry-over from other donors' samples. The CDR3 here is CASSAVAGNSNQPQHF. For the CDR3, the DNA is TGTGCCAGCAGTGCGGTGGCAGGCAATAGCAATCAGCCCCAGCATTTT.